The source of this T cell receptor (beta chain) is a study of blood T cell repertoires in COVID-19. TCRdb keeps only in-frame clones here, not all; method: immunoSEQ multiplex PCR. The table has about 350,000 clones, over 75% seen once. The CDR3 covers 17 residues. The trim removed 3 bases at V and 7 bases at J, leaving 11 bases unmatched. The germline gives CDR1 SGDLS, CDR2 YYNGEE. The participants were between roughly 18 and 100 years old and came from 24 US areas. Two consecutive negative NP/OP PCR tests, clearance, or resolved symptoms defined Cohort 3 recovery. The genes are TRBV9 and TRBJ1-6; 9 bases agree with TRBD1. Sequenced input: PBMCs or T cells enriched from blood (not recorded which). The receptor's source is a woman aged 30 to 39 who had recovered from COVID-19. The chain's CDR3 is CASSGRDRVDLNSPLHF. The CDR3 coding sequence is TGTGCCAGCAGCGGCCGGGACAGGGTGGATCTGAATTCACCCCTCCACTTT.